This T cell receptor beta chain was sequenced in a study of T-cell reconstitution after alpha-beta-depleted transplantation in children. Molecular barcoding with unique molecular identifiers was used for the TCRbeta library. TCRdb recomputed calls from the PCR reads with MiXCR, one row per CDR3 protein. The sample has 500,000 to 650,000 distinct CDR3 sequences, 11% seen once; the top ten hold roughly 15%. The source was PBMCs, mostly from graft donor cells, collected 180 days after TCRalphabeta/CD19-depleted stem cell transplant. The clonotype originates from a female patient aged 2-9 years who had a stem cell transplant for aplastic anemia, so the T cells may come from the graft donor.

CDR3 bases: TGCGCCAGCAGCCAAGTCCGGGGGTTATGGGACACGGTGAACACTGAAGCTTTCTTT. This gives the protein CASSQVRGLWDTVNTEAFF. The rearrangement uses TRBV4-3 and TRBJ1-1; perhaps TRBD1 as D (6 bases). Germline CDR1 LGHNA, CDR2 YSLEER. The CDR3 is 19 amino acids. The germline V and J ends were trimmed by 1 base and 0 bases, with 21 bases remaining between them.